Here is one TCR beta chain with its context. This record belongs to a study of monozygotic twins with inflammatory bowel disease. The CDR3 loop spans 15 amino acids. CDR1 and CDR2 from the germline V gene are SGHRS and YFSETQ. TCRdb re-called the 5' RACE reads and gives one entry per CDR3 protein, without DNA. The listing contains about 160,000 distinct CDR3 sequences. The sequence derives from a human donor with ulcerative colitis or Crohn's disease, or a healthy co-twin of an affected twin (not recorded which). The gene calls are TRBV5-1 and TRBJ2-1; TCRdb's D call, TRBD2, is unchecked because there is no DNA. The sample comprised blood. CDR3 residues: CASESGTSGIDEQFF.